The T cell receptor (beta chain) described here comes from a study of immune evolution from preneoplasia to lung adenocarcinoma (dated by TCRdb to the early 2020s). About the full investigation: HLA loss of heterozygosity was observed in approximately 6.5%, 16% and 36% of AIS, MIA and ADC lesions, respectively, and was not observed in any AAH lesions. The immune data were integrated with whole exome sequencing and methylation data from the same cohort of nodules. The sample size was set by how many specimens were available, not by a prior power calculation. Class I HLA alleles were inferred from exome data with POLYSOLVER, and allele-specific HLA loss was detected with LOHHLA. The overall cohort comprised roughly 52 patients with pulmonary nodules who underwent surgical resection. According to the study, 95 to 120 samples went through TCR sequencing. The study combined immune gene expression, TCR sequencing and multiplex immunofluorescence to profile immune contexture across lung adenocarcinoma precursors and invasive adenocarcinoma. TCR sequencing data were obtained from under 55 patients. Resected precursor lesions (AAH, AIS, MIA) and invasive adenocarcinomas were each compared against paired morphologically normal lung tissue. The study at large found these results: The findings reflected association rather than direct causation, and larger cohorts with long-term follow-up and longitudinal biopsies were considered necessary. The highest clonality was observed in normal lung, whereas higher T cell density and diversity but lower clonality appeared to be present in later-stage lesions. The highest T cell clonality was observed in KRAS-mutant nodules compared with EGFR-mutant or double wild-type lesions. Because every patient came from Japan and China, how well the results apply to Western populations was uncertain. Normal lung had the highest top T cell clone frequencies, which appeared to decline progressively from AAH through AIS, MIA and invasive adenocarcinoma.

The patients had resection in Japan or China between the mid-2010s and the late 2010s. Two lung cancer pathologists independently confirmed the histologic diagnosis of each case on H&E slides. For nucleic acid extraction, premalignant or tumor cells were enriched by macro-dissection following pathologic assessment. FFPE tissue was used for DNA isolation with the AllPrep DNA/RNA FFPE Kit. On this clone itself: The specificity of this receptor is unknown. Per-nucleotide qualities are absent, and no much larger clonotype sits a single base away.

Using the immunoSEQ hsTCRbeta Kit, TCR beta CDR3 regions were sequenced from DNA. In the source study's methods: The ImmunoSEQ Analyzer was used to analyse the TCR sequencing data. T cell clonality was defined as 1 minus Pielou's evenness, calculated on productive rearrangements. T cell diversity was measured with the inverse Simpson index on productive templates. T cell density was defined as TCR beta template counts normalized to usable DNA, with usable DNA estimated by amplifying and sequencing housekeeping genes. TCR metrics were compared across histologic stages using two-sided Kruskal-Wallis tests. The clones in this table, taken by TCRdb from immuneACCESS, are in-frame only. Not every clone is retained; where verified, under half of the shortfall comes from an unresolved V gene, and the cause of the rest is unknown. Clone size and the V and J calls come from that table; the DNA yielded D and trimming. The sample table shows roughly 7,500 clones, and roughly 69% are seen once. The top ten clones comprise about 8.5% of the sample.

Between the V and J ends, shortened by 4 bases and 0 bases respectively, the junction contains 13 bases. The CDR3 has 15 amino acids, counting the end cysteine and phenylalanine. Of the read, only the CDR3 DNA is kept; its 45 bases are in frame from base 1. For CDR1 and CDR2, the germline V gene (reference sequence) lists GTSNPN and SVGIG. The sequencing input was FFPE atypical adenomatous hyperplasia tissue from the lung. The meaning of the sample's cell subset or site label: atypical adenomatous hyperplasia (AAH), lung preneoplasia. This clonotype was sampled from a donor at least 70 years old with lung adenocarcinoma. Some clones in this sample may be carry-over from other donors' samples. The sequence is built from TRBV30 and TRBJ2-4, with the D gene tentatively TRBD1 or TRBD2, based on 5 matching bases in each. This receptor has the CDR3 CAWTPQGVAKNIQYF. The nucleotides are TGTGCCTGGACTCCCCAGGGAGTAGCCAAAAACATTCAGTACTTC.